Following are 12 T cell receptor beta chains from one sample sequenced in a study of neoadjuvant nivolumab and ipilimumab in lung cancer. Sequenced by immunoSEQ multiplex PCR; TCRdb stores in-frame clones only, minus some. The sample carries more than 25,000 clones, 82% recorded once. This material consisted of tumor tissue, taken after neoadjuvant nivolumab, alone or with ipilimumab, at or shortly before surgery. The receptors were gathered from an adult with non-small cell lung cancer.

The V call is TRBV7-9, the J call TRBJ2-1; D is perhaps TRBD2 (6 bases). The CDR3 runs to 15 residues. Germline V gives CDR1 SEHNR, CDR2 FQNEAQ (reference sequence). The V and J ends lost 1 base and 6 bases respectively, with 13 bases between them. The CDR3 nucleotides read TGTGCCAGCAGCTTAGAGACGGGAGCGCTCAATGAGCAGTTCTTC. Translation gives CASSLETGALNEQFF.

J is TRBJ1-1 and V is TRBV5-1; 9 bases align to TRBD1. V was clipped by 7 bases and J by 6 bases; unmatched bases: 7. Looked up from germline, CDR1 is SGHRS and CDR2 is YFSETQ. This CDR3 spans 13 amino acids. The CDR3 sequence is CASSGTGRSEAFF. DNA of the CDR3: TGCGCCAGCTCCGGGACAGGGAGGTCTGAAGCTTTCTTT. Variable domain in full (rest from reference TRBV5-1 and TRBJ1-1): KAGVTQTPRYLIKTRGQQVTLSCSPISGHRSVSWYQQTPGQGLQFLFEYFSETQRNKGNFPGRFSGRQFSNSRSEMNVSTLELGDSALYLCASSGTGRSEAFFGQGTRLTVV.

This clone is a singleton in its sample. This chain uses TRBV6-1 with TRBJ2-7, with D tentatively TRBD2 (6 bases). The CDR3 is 16 amino acids. Germline V CDR1 and CDR2: MNHNS, SASEGT. Trimming cost V 4 bases and J 0 bases, with 16 bases left between them. The CDR3 DNA reads TGTGCCAGCAGTGTAATGGGCGGGGTCGACTCCTACGAGCAGTACTTC. It yields the protein CASSVMGGVDSYEQYF.

A few counts support this clone. The rearrangement joins TRBV5-1 to TRBJ2-1, with TRBD2 matching 10 bases. The CDR3 length is 18 residues. V dropped 0 bases and J dropped 7; count of bases not matched to a gene: 13. Looked up from germline, CDR1 is SGHRS and CDR2 is YFSETQ. The CDR3 nucleotides are TGCGCCAGCAGCTTGGCCACGTTAGGACTAGCGGAAGTTAATGAGCAGTTCTTC. Its translation: CASSLATLGLAEVNEQFF. Full variable domain (remainder filled in from reference TRBV5-1 and TRBJ2-1): KAGVTQTPRYLIKTRGQQVTLSCSPISGHRSVSWYQQTPGQGLQFLFEYFSETQRNKGNFPGRFSGRQFSNSRSEMNVSTLELGDSALYLCASSLATLGLAEVNEQFFGPGTRLTVL.

The chain employs TRBV28 and TRBJ1-2, with D uncertain. CDR3 length equals 12 residues. In germline, CDR1 is MDHEN, CDR2 SYDVKM. The V gene lost 3 bases and the J gene lost 2 bases, with 4 bases spanning the gap. This CDR3 is CASSFQNYGYTF. The CDR3 DNA reads TGTGCCAGCAGTTTCCAAAACTATGGCTACACCTTC.

The V gene is TRBV19, the J gene TRBJ1-4; 9 bases match TRBD1. This CDR3 spans 12 amino acids. With V trimmed by 4 bases and J by 12 bases, 3 bases remained unmatched. Germline V lookup: CDR1 LNHDA, CDR2 SQIVND (reference sequence). CDR3 protein: CASSTGQGELFF. The DNA of the CDR3 is TGTGCCAGTAGTACGGGACAGGGTGAACTGTTTTTT.

This chain links TRBV4-1 with TRBJ1-2; D not certain. This CDR3 region has 17 residues. Trimming removed 1 base from V and 6 bases from J, with 21 bases in between. CDR1 MGHRA and CDR2 YSYEKL come from the germline V gene. DNA of the CDR3: TGCGCCAGCAGCCAAGGTCCCCTCCCGGGGAGGGAGGATGGCTACACCTTC. Protein product: CASSQGPLPGREDGYTF.

The chain links TRBV5-1 to TRBJ2-2, with TRBD1 matching over 7 bases. The CDR3 is made up of 15 amino acids. V shed 0 bases, J shed 5 bases, and the junction held 4 bases outside the gene matches. Germline CDR1 reads SGHRS; CDR2 reads YFSETQ. The DNA for the CDR3 is TGCGCCAGCAGCTTGGCTACGACAGGGACCGGGGAGCTGTTTTTT. It codes for CASSLATTGTGELFF.

This clone was counted between two and nine times. CDR3 nucleotide sequence: TGTGCCTGGGGACAGGGCCACCTCTATGGCTACACCTTC. Translating gives CAWGQGHLYGYTF. The chain is built from TRBV30 and TRBJ1-2; TRBD1 matches 8 bases. The CDR3 has 13 amino acids. Trimming took 5 bases from V and 4 from J; bases not matched to a gene: 6. CDR1 GTSNPN and CDR2 SVGIG come from the germline V gene (reference sequence). Filled out from reference TRBV30 and TRBJ1-2, the complete variable domain reads SQTIHQWPATLVQPVGSPLSLECTVEGTSNPNLYWYRQAAGRGLQLLFYSVGIGQISSEVPQNLSASRPQDRQFILSSKKLLLSDSGFYLCAWGQGHLYGYTFGSGTRLTVV.

The rearrangement links TRBV5-5 to TRBJ2-7; D is undetermined. Trimming removed 2 bases at V and 5 bases at J, with 5 bases between. Germline assignment: CDR1 SGHKS and CDR2 YYEKEE (reference sequence). This CDR3 region has 11 residues. In DNA form, the CDR3 reads TGTGCCAGCAGCTTTAAACACGAGCAGTACTTC. Its translation: CASSFKHEQYF.

In this sample, this clone is medium-sized. Other DNA sequences of this sample code for an identical CDR3. V and J are TRBV5-1 and TRBJ2-1; TRBD2 matches at 8 bases. V dropped 0 bases and J dropped 4; count of bases not matched to a gene: 3. The CDR3 is made up of 15 amino acids. Germline loops: CDR1 SGHRS, CDR2 YFSETQ. The CDR3 region has the DNA TGCGCCAGCAGCTTGGTTACTAGCGGTTACAATGAGCAGTTCTTC. It specifies CASSLVTSGYNEQFF.

The chain carries TRBV19 and TRBJ2-7, with TRBD1 as a possible D gene (6 bases). Per germline, CDR1 LNHDA and CDR2 SQIVND (reference sequence). Trimming removed 1 base at V and 0 bases at J, with 16 bases between. This CDR3 contains 17 residues. Here the CDR3 DNA reads TGTGCCAGTAGTATAGTGGGGGCTGGAGCCGTCTCCTACGAGCAGTACTTC. This gives the protein CASSIVGAGAVSYEQYF.